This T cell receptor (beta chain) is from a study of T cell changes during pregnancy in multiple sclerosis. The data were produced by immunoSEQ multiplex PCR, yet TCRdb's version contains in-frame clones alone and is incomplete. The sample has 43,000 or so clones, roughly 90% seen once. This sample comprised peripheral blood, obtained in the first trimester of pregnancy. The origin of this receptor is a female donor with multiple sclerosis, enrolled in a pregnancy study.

CDR3 amino acids: CASSLLGAGGGTEAFF. CDR3 bases: TGTGCCAGCAGCTTATTAGGAGCAGGGGGTGGCACTGAAGCTTTCTTT. V and J are TRBV7-6 and TRBJ1-1; 7 nucleotides align to TRBD1. Germline values: CDR1 SGHVS, CDR2 FNYEAQ. J gave up 4 bases and V 2 bases, and 10 bases lay outside the gene matches. This CDR3 has 16 residues.